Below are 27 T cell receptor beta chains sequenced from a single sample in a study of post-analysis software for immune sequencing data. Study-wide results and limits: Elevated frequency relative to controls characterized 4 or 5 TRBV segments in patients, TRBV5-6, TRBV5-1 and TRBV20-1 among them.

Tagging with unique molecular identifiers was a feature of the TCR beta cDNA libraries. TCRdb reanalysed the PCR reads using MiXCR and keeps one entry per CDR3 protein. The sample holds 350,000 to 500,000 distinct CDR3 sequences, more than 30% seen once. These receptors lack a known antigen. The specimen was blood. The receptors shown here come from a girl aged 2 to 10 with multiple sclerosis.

The CDR3 protein is CASSFAPVAGTSYEQYF. The CDR3, as DNA: TGTGCCAGCAGCTTCGCCCCCGTGGCAGGGACCTCCTACGAGCAGTACTTC. This rearrangement joins TRBV7-9 to TRBJ2-7; D possibly uses TRBD1 or TRBD2 (5 bases each). Trimming removed 3 bases at V and 0 bases at J, with 18 bases between. Germline V CDR1 and CDR2: SEHNR, FQNEAQ (reference sequence). This CDR3 comprises 17 residues. Variable domain in full (rest from reference TRBV7-9 and TRBJ2-7): DTGVSQNPRHKITKRGQNVTFRCDPISEHNRLYWYRQTLGQGPEFLTYFQNEAQLEKSRLLSDRFSAERPKGSFSTLEIQRTEQGDSAMYLCASSFAPVAGTSYEQYFGPGTRLTVT.

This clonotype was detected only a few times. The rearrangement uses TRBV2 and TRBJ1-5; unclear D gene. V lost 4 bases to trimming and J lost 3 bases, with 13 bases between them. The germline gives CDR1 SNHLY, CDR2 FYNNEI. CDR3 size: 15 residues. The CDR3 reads CASSGDLIANQPQHF. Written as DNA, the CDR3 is TGTGCCAGCAGTGGGGATCTTATAGCCAATCAGCCCCAGCATTTT.

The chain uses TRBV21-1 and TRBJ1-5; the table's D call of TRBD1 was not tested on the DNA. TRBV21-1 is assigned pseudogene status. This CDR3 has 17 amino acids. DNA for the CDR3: TGTGCCAGCACCCCAGTGGCGACCCAAGGAAGCAATCAGCCCCAGCATTTT. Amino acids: CASTPVATQGSNQPQHF.

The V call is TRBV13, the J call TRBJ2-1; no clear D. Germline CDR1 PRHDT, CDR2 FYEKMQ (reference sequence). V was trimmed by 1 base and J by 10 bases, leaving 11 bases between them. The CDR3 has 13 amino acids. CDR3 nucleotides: TGTGCCAGCAGCTTAGCCCCTCGCCGGGAGCAGTTCTTC. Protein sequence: CASSLAPRREQFF.

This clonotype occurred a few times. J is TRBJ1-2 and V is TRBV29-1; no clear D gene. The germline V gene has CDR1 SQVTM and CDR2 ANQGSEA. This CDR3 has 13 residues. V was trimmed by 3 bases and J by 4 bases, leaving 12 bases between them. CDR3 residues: CSVEGSNFYGYTF. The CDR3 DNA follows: TGCAGCGTTGAGGGCAGCAACTTCTATGGCTACACCTTC.

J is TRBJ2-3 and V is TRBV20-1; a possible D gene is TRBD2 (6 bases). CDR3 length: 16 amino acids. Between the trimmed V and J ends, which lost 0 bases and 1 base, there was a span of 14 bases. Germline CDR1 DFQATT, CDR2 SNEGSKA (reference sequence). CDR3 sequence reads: CSARDGAGSRTDTQYF. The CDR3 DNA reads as TGCAGTGCTAGAGATGGGGCGGGAAGTCGCACAGATACGCAGTATTTT.

Here the CDR3 reads CASSLGEQAGGYTF. DNA for the CDR3: TGTGCCAGCAGCTTAGGAGAACAGGCGGGAGGCTACACCTTC. The rearrangement joins TRBV7-6 to TRBJ1-2; D perhaps matches TRBD1 (5 bases). Germline lookup yields CDR1 SGHVS and CDR2 FNYEAQ. CDR3 length equals 14 residues. Trimming left V 1 base short and J 8 bases short, with 14 bases between.

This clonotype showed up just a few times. The CDR3 nucleotides read TGCGCCAGCAGTTGTGGGGGGGGCCTATACGAGCAGTACTTC. Translating gives CASSCGGGLYEQYF. The chain is built from TRBV5-1 and TRBJ2-7; perhaps TRBD2 as D (7 bases). Germline values: CDR1 SGHRS, CDR2 YFSETQ. The CDR3 has 14 amino acids. Trimming left V 5 bases short and J 4 bases short, with 16 bases between.

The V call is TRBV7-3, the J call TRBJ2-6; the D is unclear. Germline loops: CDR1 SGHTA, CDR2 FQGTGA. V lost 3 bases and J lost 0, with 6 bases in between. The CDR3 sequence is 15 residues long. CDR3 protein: CASSFPVSGANVLTF. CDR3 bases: TGTGCCAGCAGCTTCCCCGTCTCTGGGGCCAACGTCCTGACTTTC.

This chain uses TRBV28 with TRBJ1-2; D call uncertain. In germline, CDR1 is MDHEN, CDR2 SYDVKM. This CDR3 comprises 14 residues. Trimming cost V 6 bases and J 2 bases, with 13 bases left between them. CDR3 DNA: TGTGCCAGCAGCCTCCTAGGACGGAACTATGGCTACACCTTC. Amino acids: CASSLLGRNYGYTF.

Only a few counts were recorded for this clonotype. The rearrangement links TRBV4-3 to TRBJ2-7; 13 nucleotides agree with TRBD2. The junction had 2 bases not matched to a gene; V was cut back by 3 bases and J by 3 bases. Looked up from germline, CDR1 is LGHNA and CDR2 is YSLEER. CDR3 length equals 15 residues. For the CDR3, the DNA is TGCGCCAGCAGCCACGGACTAGCGGGAGTCTACGAGCAGTACTTC. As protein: CASSHGLAGVYEQYF.

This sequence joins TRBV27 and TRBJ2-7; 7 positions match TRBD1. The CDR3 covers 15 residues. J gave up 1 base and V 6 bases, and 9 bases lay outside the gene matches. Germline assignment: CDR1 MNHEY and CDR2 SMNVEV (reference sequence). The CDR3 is CASRDRISGSYEQYF. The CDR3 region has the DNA TGTGCCAGCAGGGACAGGATATCTGGGTCCTACGAGCAGTACTTC.

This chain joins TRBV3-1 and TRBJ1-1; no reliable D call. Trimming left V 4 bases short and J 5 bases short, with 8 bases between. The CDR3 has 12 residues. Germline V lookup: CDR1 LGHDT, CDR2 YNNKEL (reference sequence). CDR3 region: CASSLEETEAFF. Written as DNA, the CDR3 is TGTGCCAGCAGCCTCGAAGAGACTGAAGCTTTCTTT. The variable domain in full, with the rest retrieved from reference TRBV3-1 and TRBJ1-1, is DTAVSQTPKYLVTQMGNDKSIKCEQNLGHDTMYWYKQDSKKFLKIMFSYNNKELIINETVPNRFSPKSPDKAHLNLHINSLELGDSAVYFCASSLEETEAFFGQGTRLTVV.

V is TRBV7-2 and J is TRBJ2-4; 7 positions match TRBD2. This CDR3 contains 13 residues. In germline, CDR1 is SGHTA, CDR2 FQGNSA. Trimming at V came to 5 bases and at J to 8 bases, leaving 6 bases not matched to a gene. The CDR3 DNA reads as TGTGCCAGCAGCCGGGAGGCGGGGGACATTCAGTACTTC. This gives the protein CASSREAGDIQYF.

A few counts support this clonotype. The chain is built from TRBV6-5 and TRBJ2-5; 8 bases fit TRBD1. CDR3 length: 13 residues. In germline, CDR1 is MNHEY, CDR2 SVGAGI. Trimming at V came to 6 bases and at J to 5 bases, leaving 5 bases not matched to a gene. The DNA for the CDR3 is TGTGCCAGCAGGTGGGCAGGGGGCGAGACCCAGTACTTC. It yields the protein CASRWAGGETQYF.

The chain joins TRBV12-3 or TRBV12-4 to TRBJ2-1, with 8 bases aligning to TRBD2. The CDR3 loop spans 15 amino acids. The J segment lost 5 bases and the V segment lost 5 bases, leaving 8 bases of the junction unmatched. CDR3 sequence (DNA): TGTGCCAGCAGTCTAAGACTAGCGCGAAACAATGAGCAGTTCTTC. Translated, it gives CASSLRLARNNEQFF.

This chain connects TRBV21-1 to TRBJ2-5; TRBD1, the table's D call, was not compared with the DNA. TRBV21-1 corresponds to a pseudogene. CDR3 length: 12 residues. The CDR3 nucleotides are TGTGCCAGCAGCAGGTCCCTGGGGACCCAGTACTTC. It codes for CASSRSLGTQYF.

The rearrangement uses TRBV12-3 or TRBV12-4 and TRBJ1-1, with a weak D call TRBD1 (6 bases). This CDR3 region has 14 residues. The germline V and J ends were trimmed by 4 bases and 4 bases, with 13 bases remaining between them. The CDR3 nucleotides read TGTGCCAGCAGTTACTATACAGGGAGCACTGAAGCTTTCTTT. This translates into CASSYYTGSTEAFF.

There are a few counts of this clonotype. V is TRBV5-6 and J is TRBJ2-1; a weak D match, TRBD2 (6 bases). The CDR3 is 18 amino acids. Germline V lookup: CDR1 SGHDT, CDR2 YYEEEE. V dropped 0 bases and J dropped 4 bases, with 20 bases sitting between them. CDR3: CASSLGVPGSGLYNEQFF. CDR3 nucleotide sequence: TGTGCCAGCAGCTTGGGGGTTCCCGGGAGCGGCCTGTACAATGAGCAGTTCTTC. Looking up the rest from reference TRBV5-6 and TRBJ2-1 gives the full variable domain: DAGVTQSPTHLIKTRGQQVTLRCSPKSGHDTVSWYQQALGQGPQFIFQYYEEEERQRGNFPDRFSGHQFPNYSSELNVNALLLGDSALYLCASSLGVPGSGLYNEQFFGPGTRLTVL.

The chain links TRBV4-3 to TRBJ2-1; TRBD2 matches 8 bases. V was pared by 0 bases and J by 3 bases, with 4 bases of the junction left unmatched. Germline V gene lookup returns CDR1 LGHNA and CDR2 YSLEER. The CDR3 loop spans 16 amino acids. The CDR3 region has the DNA TGCGCCAGCAGCCAAGATCAAGCGGGAGACTACAATGAGCAGTTCTTC. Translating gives CASSQDQAGDYNEQFF.

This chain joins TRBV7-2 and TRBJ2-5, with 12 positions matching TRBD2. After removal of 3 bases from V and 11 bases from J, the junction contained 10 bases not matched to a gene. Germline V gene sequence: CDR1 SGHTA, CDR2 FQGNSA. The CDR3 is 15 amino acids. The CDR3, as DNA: TGTGCCAGCAGCTTGCTAGCGGGAGGGCCGAATGAGCAGTACTTC. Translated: CASSLLAGGPNEQYF.

Here the CDR3 reads CSARDPQRPTSYEQYF. The DNA of the CDR3 is TGCAGTGCTAGAGATCCCCAGCGCCCTACCTCCTACGAGCAGTACTTC. V and J are TRBV20-1 and TRBJ2-7; no reliable D call. V lost 0 bases, J lost 0 bases, and 15 bases lay in between. This CDR3 region has 16 residues. The germline gives CDR1 DFQATT, CDR2 SNEGSKA (reference sequence).

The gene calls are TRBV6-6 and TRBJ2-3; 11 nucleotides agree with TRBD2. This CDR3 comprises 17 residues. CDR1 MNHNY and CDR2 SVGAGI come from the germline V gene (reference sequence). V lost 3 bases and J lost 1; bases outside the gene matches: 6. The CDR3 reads CASSYLAGGLGTDTQYF. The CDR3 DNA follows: TGTGCCAGCAGTTATCTAGCGGGGGGCCTCGGCACAGATACGCAGTATTTT.

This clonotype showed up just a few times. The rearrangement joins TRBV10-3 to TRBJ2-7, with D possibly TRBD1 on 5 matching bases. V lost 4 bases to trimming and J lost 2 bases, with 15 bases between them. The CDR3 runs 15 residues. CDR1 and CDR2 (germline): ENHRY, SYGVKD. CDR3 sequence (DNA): TGTGCCATCAGTGCGCAGGGCCGTGATGCCTACGAGCAGTACTTC. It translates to CAISAQGRDAYEQYF.

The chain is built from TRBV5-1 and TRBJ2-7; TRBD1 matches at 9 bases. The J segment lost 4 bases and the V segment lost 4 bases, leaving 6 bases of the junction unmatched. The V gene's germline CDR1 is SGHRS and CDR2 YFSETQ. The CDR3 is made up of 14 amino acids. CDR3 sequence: CASSPGDRVYEQYF. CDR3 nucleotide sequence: TGCGCCAGCAGCCCGGGGGACAGGGTGTACGAGCAGTACTTC.

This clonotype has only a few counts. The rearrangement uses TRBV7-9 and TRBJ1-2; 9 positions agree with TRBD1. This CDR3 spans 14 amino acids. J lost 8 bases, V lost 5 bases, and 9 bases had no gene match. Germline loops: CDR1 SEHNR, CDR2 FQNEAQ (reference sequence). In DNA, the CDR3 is TGTGCCAGCAGCCTCCCGGGACAGGGCGTCGGCTACACCTTC. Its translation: CASSLPGQGVGYTF.

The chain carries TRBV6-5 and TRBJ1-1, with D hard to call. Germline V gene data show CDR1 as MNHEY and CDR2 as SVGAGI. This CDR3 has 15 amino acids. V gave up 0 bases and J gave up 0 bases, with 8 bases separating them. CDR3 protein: CASSYSSGLNTEAFF. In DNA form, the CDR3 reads TGTGCCAGCAGTTACTCTTCAGGACTGAACACTGAAGCTTTCTTT.